Sequencing of this T cell receptor (beta chain) was carried out in a study of T cell clonality in common variable immunodeficiency. Study-level points and caveats: Compared with healthy controls, CVID subjects showed increased TCRbeta clonality, mostly in about a third. CVID subjects shared fewer TCRbeta clones than healthy controls did. In common variable immunodeficiency, TCR beta chains reportedly carried fewer deletions and N-nucleotide insertions.

This clone appeared a few times. Its antigen is unknown. The CDR3 end is not reached by the read, which stops 3 residues before it; the germline J gene fills it in. The protocol was immunoSEQ multiplex PCR, while the TCRdb copy is restricted to in-frame clones and leaves out a portion. The sample yields under 65,000 clones, without any singletons. CDR1 is SNHLY, CDR2 FYNNEI, per germline. CDR3 length: 13 amino acids. Sample: peripheral blood mononuclear cells. J is TRBJ2-2 and V is TRBV2; TRBD1 is a possible D gene (6 bases). This receptor was obtained from a person aged 18 to 70 in good health. The CDR3 DNA, read in part, is TGTGCCAGCAGCTCAGGGGAAGAGGGAAAG. It is translated as CASSSGEEGK. The complete CDR3 sequence is CASSSGEEGKLFF. The variable domain in full, completed from reference TRBV2 and TRBJ2-2, reads EPEVTQTPSHQVTQMGQEVILRCVPISNHLYFYWYRQILGQKVEFLVSFYNNEISEKSEIFDDQFSVERPDGSNFTLKIRSTKLEDSAMYFCASSSGEEGKLFFGEGSRLTVL.